Listed here are 11 T cell receptor beta chains from one sample, sequenced in a study of T-cell memory formation after mild COVID-19. MiXCR, applied by TCRdb to the 5' RACE reads, yields one record per CDR3 protein. This sample yields roughly 110,000 distinct CDR3 sequences, of which 14% are seen a single time; approximately 43% belongs to the top ten. Specimen: PBMCs or a T cell subset sorted from them (not recorded which). Receptors originate from a man aged 18 to 30 who had mild COVID-19 (a few samples of this study predate the infection). Cell type and time point are not known.

This clonotype was detected ten times or more. The V and J genes are TRBV19 and TRBJ2-7; 8 nucleotides agree with TRBD2. J lost 3 bases, V lost 1 base, and 2 bases had no gene match. Per the germline V gene, CDR1 is LNHDA and CDR2 is SQIVND (reference sequence). The length of the CDR3 is 14 residues. The CDR3 here is CASSIAGTSYEQYF. CDR3 DNA sequence: TGTGCCAGTAGTATAGCGGGGACTAGCTACGAGCAGTACTTC.

This clonotype was detected a few times. The chain couples TRBV9 to TRBJ2-7; D ambiguous. CDR1 SGDLS and CDR2 YYNGEE come from the germline V gene. The CDR3 runs to 13 residues. V gave up 4 bases and J gave up 5 bases, with 13 bases separating them. This CDR3 is CASSPGPPHEQYV. The CDR3 DNA is TGTGCCAGCAGCCCCGGACCGCCTCACGAGCAGTACGTC.

The chain uses TRBV27 and TRBJ2-5, with D perhaps matching TRBD2 (5 bases). Trimming stripped 6 bases from V and 3 bases from J, with 14 bases between. CDR1 MNHEY and CDR2 SMNVEV come from the germline V gene (reference sequence). CDR3 length equals 14 residues. The DNA for the CDR3 is TGTGCCAGCAGCAATAGCGTGAGGGAAGAGACCCAGTACTTC. This codes for CASSNSVREETQYF.

This sequence joins TRBV12-3 or TRBV12-4 and TRBJ1-5, with a weak D call TRBD1 (6 bases). The CDR3 runs 14 residues. The V and J ends lost 6 bases and 3 bases respectively, with 12 bases between them. The CDR3 sequence: CASRVTGANQPQHF. CDR3 DNA: TGTGCCAGCAGAGTGACAGGAGCCAATCAGCCCCAGCATTTT.

The genes are TRBV5-4 and TRBJ2-3; D is unresolved. The germline V and J ends were trimmed by 0 bases and 2 bases, with 10 bases remaining between them. CDR1 and CDR2 from the germline V gene are SGHNT and YYREEE (reference sequence). This CDR3 has 15 residues. Here the CDR3 DNA reads TGTGCCAGCAGCTTGGTAGAGGAAAACACAGATACGCAGTATTTT. The encoded protein is CASSLVEENTDTQYF.

This clonotype came up a few times. This chain connects TRBV7-8 to TRBJ1-3; no firm D call. V lost 1 base to trimming and J lost 1 base, with 14 bases between them. The CDR3 totals 17 residues. Germline-derived CDR1 and CDR2 are SGHVS and FQNEAQ. Here the CDR3 DNA reads TGTGCCAGCAGCTTAGTAGCCGAGGCGGGATCTGGAAACACCATATATTTT. As protein: CASSLVAEAGSGNTIYF.

CDR3 DNA: TGTGCCAGCAGTTTAGGGGCGCCCGGTGGCTACACCTTC. Amino acid sequence: CASSLGAPGGYTF. V and J are TRBV12-3 or TRBV12-4 and TRBJ1-2; no firm D call. This CDR3 comprises 13 residues. Trimming pared 1 base from V and 7 bases from J, leaving 10 bases between.

This clonotype was seen ten or more times. Here the CDR3 reads CASSPGTAFTGELFF. Here the CDR3 DNA reads TGTGCCAGCAGTCCCGGGACAGCCTTTACCGGGGAGCTGTTTTTT. This rearrangement joins TRBV6-5 to TRBJ2-2; the match to TRBD1 covers 7 bases. This CDR3 region has 15 residues. V trimming: 5 bases; J trimming: 5 bases; junction bases outside the gene matches: 8. Per germline, CDR1 MNHEY and CDR2 SVGAGI.

J is TRBJ1-1 and V is TRBV4-1; 8 bases are a match to TRBD1. The germline V gene has CDR1 MGHRA and CDR2 YSYEKL. This CDR3 has 17 amino acids. Losses at the gene ends were 6 bases for V and 10 bases for J; bases not matched to a gene: 22. The CDR3: CASRSGQGALSAKGAFF. The CDR3, as DNA: TGCGCCAGCAGGTCGGGTCAGGGGGCCTTATCGGCGAAGGGAGCTTTCTTT.

This clonotype was seen ten or more times. V and J are TRBV27 and TRBJ2-1; 13 bases are shared with TRBD2. In germline, CDR1 is MNHEY, CDR2 SMNVEV (reference sequence). This CDR3 is built from 17 residues. V was pared by 4 bases and J by 0 bases, with 3 bases of the junction left unmatched. CDR3 sequence (DNA): TGTGCCAGCAGTTCACTAGCGGGGGGGAGCTCCTACAATGAGCAGTTCTTC. As protein: CASSSLAGGSSYNEQFF.

This clonotype was recorded at least ten times. The chain employs TRBV7-9 and TRBJ2-5, with no clear D. The CDR3 spans 12 residues. CDR1 is SEHNR, CDR2 FQNEAQ, per germline (reference sequence). V was cut by 5 bases and J by 5 bases, with 9 bases left in between. In DNA form, the CDR3 reads TGTGCCAGCAGCCCCTGGATTGAGACCCAGTACTTC. Residues: CASSPWIETQYF. Full variable domain (missing parts from reference TRBV7-9 and TRBJ2-5): DTGVSQNPRHKITKRGQNVTFRCDPISEHNRLYWYRQTLGQGPEFLTYFQNEAQLEKSRLLSDRFSAERPKGSFSTLEIQRTEQGDSAMYLCASSPWIETQYFGPGTRLLVL.